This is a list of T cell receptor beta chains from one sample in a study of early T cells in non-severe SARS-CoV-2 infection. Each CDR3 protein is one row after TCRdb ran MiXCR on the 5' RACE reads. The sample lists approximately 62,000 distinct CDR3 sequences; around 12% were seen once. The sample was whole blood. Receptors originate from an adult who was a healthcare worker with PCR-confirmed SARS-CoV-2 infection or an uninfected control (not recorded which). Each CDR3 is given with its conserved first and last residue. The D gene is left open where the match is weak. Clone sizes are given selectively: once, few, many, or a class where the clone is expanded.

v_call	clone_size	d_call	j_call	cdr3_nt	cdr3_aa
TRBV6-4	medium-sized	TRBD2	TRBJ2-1	TGTGCCAGCAGTGACAGAGCGGGAGACTACAATGAGCAGTTCTTC	CASSDRAGDYNEQFF
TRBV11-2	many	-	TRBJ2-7	TGTGCCAGCAGCTATAGGCCGGCGGCAGCTTACGAGCAGTACTTC	CASSYRPAAAYEQYF
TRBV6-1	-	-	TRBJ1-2	TGTGCCAGCAGTGAATTTACGGGGGCGAACTATGGCTACACCTTC	CASSEFTGANYGYTF
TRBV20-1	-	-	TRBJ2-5	TGCAGTGCTAGGGTTCAGCGCACCCAAGAGACCCAGTACTTC	CSARVQRTQETQYF
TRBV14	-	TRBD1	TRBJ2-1	TGTGCCAGCAGCCTATCCGGGACAGTCTACAATGAGCAGTTCTTC	CASSLSGTVYNEQFF
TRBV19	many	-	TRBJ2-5	TGTGCCAGTAGAGGGAGACAGCAAGAGACCCAGTACTTC	CASRGRQQETQYF
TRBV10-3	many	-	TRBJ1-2	TGTGCCACCAGTCTCGAGGATGACTATGGCTACACCTTC	CATSLEDDYGYTF
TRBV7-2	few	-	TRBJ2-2	TGTGCCAGCAGCCCGGGGAGGAGTACCGGGGAGCTGTTTTTT	CASSPGRSTGELFF
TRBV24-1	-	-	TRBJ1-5	TGTGCCACCAGTGATTCCCCGGCCAGCAATCAGCCCCAGCATTTT	CATSDSPASNQPQHF
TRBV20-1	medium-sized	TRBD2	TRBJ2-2	TGCAGTGCGAAAAGGACTAGCGGGGACACCGGGGAGCTGTTTTTT	CSAKRTSGDTGELFF